A selection of T cell receptor beta chains follows, all from one sample in a study of blood T cells in healthy people across ages. TCRdb recomputed calls from the 5' RACE reads with MiXCR, one row per CDR3 protein. The repertoire holds over 450,000 distinct CDR3 sequences, with more than 20% as singletons. Another study also made use of these data, one on T cells of mothers and their children.

The sequenced sample consisted of blood. These receptors were taken from a boy under 18 in good health. The CDR3 runs from the conserved cysteine through the conserved F or W. Fields, in order: D gene, J gene, V gene, clone size, CDR3 DNA, CDR3 protein. D genes are given only for firm matches. The size of a clone is reported for some rows only, either as once, few or many, or as a class for expanded clones.

D: .; J: TRBJ1-4; V: TRBV20-1; size: many; DNA: TGCAGTGCTAGAGCGCCGGGGGGACACATTAATGAAAAACTGTTTTTT; CDR3: CSARAPGGHINEKLFF
D: .; J: TRBJ2-5; V: TRBV7-8; size: few; DNA: TGTGCCAGCAGCTTATTTGGGATCCCCCAAGAGACCCAGTACTTC; CDR3: CASSLFGIPQETQYF
D: .; J: TRBJ2-7; V: TRBV5-1; size: .; DNA: TGCGCCAGCAGCTTGGGTCTAGGGGGGATAACCTACGAGCAGTACTTC; CDR3: CASSLGLGGITYEQYF
D: TRBD2; J: TRBJ2-5; V: TRBV20-1; size: few; DNA: TGCAGTGCTAGGACCACTAGCGGGAAAATCAACGGGCAGTACTTC; CDR3: CSARTTSGKINGQYF
D: TRBD1; J: TRBJ2-5; V: TRBV28; size: .; DNA: TGTGCCAGCAGACGACCGGGACAGGGAGAGGAGACCCAGTACTTC; CDR3: CASRRPGQGEETQYF
D: TRBD1; J: TRBJ2-4; V: TRBV2; size: .; DNA: TGTGCCAGCAGTATCAGGGGGCAGGACATTCAGTACTTC; CDR3: CASSIRGQDIQYF
D: .; J: TRBJ2-5; V: TRBV20-1; size: .; DNA: TGCAGTGTCCCCGGTTCAGGGCAAGAGACCCAGTACTTC; CDR3: CSVPGSGQETQYF
D: TRBD1; J: TRBJ2-3; V: TRBV30; size: .; DNA: TGTGCCTGGTCGACAGGGGCAGATACGCAGTATTTT; CDR3: CAWSTGADTQYF
D: TRBD2; J: TRBJ2-1; V: TRBV19; size: .; DNA: TGTGCCAGTAGTATTCTACTAGCGGGGTACAATGAGCAGTTCTTC; CDR3: CASSILLAGYNEQFF
D: .; J: TRBJ2-3; V: TRBV20-1; size: .; DNA: TGCAGTAGGGAGGCAGGGAGCACAGATACGCAGTATTTT; CDR3: CSREAGSTDTQYF
D: TRBD1; J: TRBJ1-1; V: TRBV14; size: .; DNA: TGTGCCAGCAGCCAAGGGGGACAGAAGAACACTGAAGCTTTCTTT; CDR3: CASSQGGQKNTEAFF
D: .; J: TRBJ2-2; V: TRBV4-3; size: few; DNA: TGCGCCAGCAGCCAAGATTGGGGGCAACTCAGGGAGCTGTTTTTT; CDR3: CASSQDWGQLRELFF
D: TRBD2; J: TRBJ2-1; V: TRBV6-2/TRBV6-3; size: .; DNA: TGTGCCAGCAGTGACTCGGGACTAGGACATCATATGGGTGAGCAGTTCTTC; CDR3: CASSDSGLGHHMGEQFF
D: TRBD2; J: TRBJ2-7; V: TRBV9; size: .; DNA: TGTGCCAGCAGCCCGGGACGCCTAGCGGGGGTTGGGGAGCAGTACTTC; CDR3: CASSPGRLAGVGEQYF
D: TRBD1; J: TRBJ1-2; V: TRBV5-1; size: .; DNA: TGCGCCAGTAGGACAGGGGATCCTCCCTATGGCTACACCTTC; CDR3: CASRTGDPPYGYTF
D: TRBD2; J: TRBJ2-7; V: TRBV28; size: few; DNA: TGTGCCAGCAGACTAAGGACTAGCGGGGGGTACGAGCAGTACTTC; CDR3: CASRLRTSGGYEQYF
D: .; J: TRBJ2-1; V: TRBV9; size: .; DNA: TGTGCCAGCAGCGAAACTATGAGCTCCTACAATGAGCAGTTCTTC; CDR3: CASSETMSSYNEQFF
D: .; J: TRBJ1-3; V: TRBV4-3; size: .; DNA: TGCGTCAGCAGCCAAGGGGAGCCATCGTTCTCTGAAAACACCATATATTTT; CDR3: CVSSQGEPSFSENTIYF
D: TRBD2; J: TRBJ2-1; V: TRBV11-2; size: .; DNA: TGTGCCAGCAGCCTAGGGACTAGCGGTTACTCCTACAATGAGCAGTTCTTC; CDR3: CASSLGTSGYSYNEQFF
D: TRBD2; J: TRBJ2-5; V: TRBV30; size: .; DNA: TGTGCCTGGAGTAGGTTAGCGGGGGGGCGTGTAGGAGAGACCCAGTACTTC; CDR3: CAWSRLAGGRVGETQYF
D: .; J: TRBJ2-3; V: TRBV5-6; size: .; DNA: TGTGCCAGCAGCTCGGTAGACACCGATACGCAGTGTTTT; CDR3: CASSSVDTDTQCF
D: .; J: TRBJ1-4; V: TRBV12-3/TRBV12-4; size: .; DNA: TGTGCCAGCAGCCCGACGCCCCTTAATGAAAAACTGTTTTTT; CDR3: CASSPTPLNEKLFF
D: TRBD1; J: TRBJ2-6; V: TRBV28; size: few; DNA: TGTGCCAGCAGTTTTGCGGGGACAGGGCGCTCTGGGGCCAACGTCCTGACTTTC; CDR3: CASSFAGTGRSGANVLTF
D: .; J: TRBJ1-3; V: TRBV6-6; size: .; DNA: TGTGCCAGCAGTTACGCTCCCGGGACGGGTGGGAACACCATATATTTT; CDR3: CASSYAPGTGGNTIYF
D: .; J: TRBJ1-5; V: TRBV3-1; size: .; DNA: TGTGCCAGCAGCCAGGAGGGGAGCGGCCTTCAGCCCCAGCATTTT; CDR3: CASSQEGSGLQPQHF
D: .; J: TRBJ2-1; V: TRBV7-8; size: .; DNA: TGTGCCAGCAGCTTCCGGGTAGCGGTCTACAATGAGCAGTTCTTC; CDR3: CASSFRVAVYNEQFF
D: TRBD2; J: TRBJ2-3; V: TRBV28; size: few; DNA: TGTGCCAGCAGCCCGGCCCCGGGACTAGCGGGCACAGATACGCAGTATTTT; CDR3: CASSPAPGLAGTDTQYF
D: TRBD2; J: TRBJ2-1; V: TRBV9; size: few; DNA: TGTGCCAGCAGCGTAACGGGAGGGCCCTATGAGCAGTTCTTC; CDR3: CASSVTGGPYEQFF
D: .; J: TRBJ2-3; V: TRBV28; size: .; DNA: TGTGCCAGCAGTTCTAGCGTCCCAGATACGCAGTATTTT; CDR3: CASSSSVPDTQYF
D: TRBD1; J: TRBJ2-7; V: TRBV19; size: few; DNA: TGTGCCAGTAGTACTTCCGGGACAGGGGGTACCTACTCCTACGAGCAGTACTTC; CDR3: CASSTSGTGGTYSYEQYF
D: TRBD2; J: TRBJ2-1; V: TRBV11-2; size: .; DNA: TGTGCCGGCAGCTCCGGACTAGCGGGCTCCTACAATGAGCAGTTCTTC; CDR3: CAGSSGLAGSYNEQFF
D: .; J: TRBJ2-2; V: TRBV25-1; size: .; DNA: TGTGCCAGCAGCCCAGGGAGAACCGGGGAGCTGTTTTTT; CDR3: CASSPGRTGELFF
D: TRBD1; J: TRBJ1-5; V: TRBV10-3; size: .; DNA: TGTGCCACCCTGGACAGGAGGAGCAATCAGCCCCAGCATTTT; CDR3: CATLDRRSNQPQHF
D: .; J: TRBJ2-7; V: TRBV7-9; size: .; DNA: TGTGCCAGCAGCTTAGGGGCAGACGGTTACGAGCAGTACTTC; CDR3: CASSLGADGYEQYF
D: TRBD1; J: TRBJ1-5; V: TRBV20-1; size: .; DNA: TGCAGTGCTCCTGGGACAGGGTTCGATCCTCAGCCCCAGCATTTT; CDR3: CSAPGTGFDPQPQHF
D: TRBD1; J: TRBJ2-7; V: TRBV3-1; size: .; DNA: TGTGCCAGCAGCCAGAGGGACAGGTTGTACGAGCAGTACTTC; CDR3: CASSQRDRLYEQYF
D: TRBD1; J: TRBJ2-3; V: TRBV7-9; size: .; DNA: TGTGCCAGCAGCCGGGTAGCGCTGAGGGACAGTGGTGGTAGTCGGTATTTT; CDR3: CASSRVALRDSGGSRYF
D: TRBD1; J: TRBJ1-2; V: TRBV6-6; size: .; DNA: TGTGCCAGCAGTTACGGACAGGGGGCTAGCGGCTACACCTTC; CDR3: CASSYGQGASGYTF
D: .; J: TRBJ2-7; V: TRBV29-1; size: .; DNA: TGCAGCGTAGGAATCAGGGGCGGGCAGTACTTC; CDR3: CSVGIRGGQYF